This T cell receptor beta chain was obtained from a study of cytomegalovirus exposure and HLA in healthy donors. PCR was performed using 60 Vbeta and 13 Jbeta primers. Generated by immunoSEQ multiplex PCR, the TCRdb table keeps only in-frame clones and is missing some. In the table there are 100,000 or so clones, more than 65% of which are singletons. Concerning this clone: No antigen is known for it.

Study observations and caveats: CMV serostatus was the only recorded immune exposure for donors. TCR beta V segments were, for the most part, productive about 87% or about 30% of the time in an earlier analysis.

CDR1 SNHLY and CDR2 FYNNEI come from the germline V gene. This CDR3 is built from 13 residues. Germline trimming cut 6 bases from V and 7 bases from J; bases unmatched to any gene: 8. The sample comprised PBMCs. The chain has TRBV2 and TRBJ1-2, with 7 bases aligning to TRBD1. The receptor's source is a woman in her late teens or twenties in good health and CMV-seronegative. This CDR3 reads CASRLRGLGGYTF. The CDR3 coding sequence is TGTGCCAGCAGGCTTAGGGGGCTAGGTGGCTACACCTTC.